One sample yielded the 17 T cell receptor beta chains listed below, sequenced in a study of type 1 regulatory T cells. One entry per CDR3 protein results from TCRdb running MiXCR on the reads. The sample holds about 68,000 distinct CDR3 sequences, 55% to 80% seen once. For these TCRs, the target antigens are not known. The sequenced sample consisted of cultured T cells, either the whole culture or a sorted T cell fraction (not recorded which). Noted subset: Tr1-enriched cell product generated in vitro against host alloantigens. These receptors were obtained from a human donor in good health.

The chain recombines TRBV19 with TRBJ1-5; D may be TRBD1 (6 bases). The V gene's germline CDR1 is LNHDA and CDR2 SQIVND (reference sequence). The CDR3 length is 15 residues. Trimming cost V 3 bases and J 2 bases, with 11 bases left between them. The CDR3 nucleotides are TGTGCCAGTAGTATGTTAGGGGGAGGCAATCAGCCCCAGCATTTT. Translated: CASSMLGGGNQPQHF.

The V call is TRBV15, the J call TRBJ2-7; 7 positions match TRBD2. With V trimmed by 1 base and J by 0 bases, 3 bases remained unmatched. The CDR3 loop spans 15 amino acids. Germline assignment: CDR1 LNHNV and CDR2 YYDKDF (reference sequence). The CDR3 here is CATSRALAGSYEQYF. The DNA for the CDR3 is TGTGCCACCAGCAGAGCCTTAGCGGGCTCCTACGAGCAGTACTTC.

This clonotype showed up just a few times. The chain recombines TRBV7-8 with TRBJ2-5; TRBD1 agrees at 12 bases. After removal of 5 bases from V and 3 bases from J, the junction contained 7 bases not matched to a gene. The CDR3 contains 16 residues. Germline CDR1 SGHVS, CDR2 FQNEAQ. CDR3 region: CASSPGTGGLEETQYF. CDR3 in DNA: TGTGCCAGCAGCCCCGGGACAGGGGGCCTAGAAGAGACCCAGTACTTC.

This clonotype was found many times. The chain couples TRBV7-2 to TRBJ2-1, with D hard to call. The CDR3 is 14 amino acids. Germline V CDR1 and CDR2: SGHTA, FQGNSA. The ends were cut back, 0 bases at V and 10 bases at J, with 13 bases in the middle. CDR3 amino acids: CASSLAGPIGEQFF. In nucleotides, the CDR3 is TGTGCCAGCAGCTTAGCGGGCCCGATCGGGGAGCAGTTCTTC.

This clonotype was recorded only once. The chain is built from TRBV11-3 and TRBJ1-1; D not resolved. Germline V lookup: CDR1 SGHNT, CDR2 YENEEA. The CDR3 is 13 residues long. The ends were cut back, 5 bases at V and 7 bases at J, with 14 bases in the middle. In DNA, the CDR3 is TGTGCCAGCAGCCCGAATACCGCGGGTGAAGCTTTCTTT. This sequence encodes CASSPNTAGEAFF.

The genes are TRBV28 and TRBJ2-2; weak D call: TRBD1 (5 bases). The germline V gene encodes CDR1 MDHEN and CDR2 SYDVKM. Trimming stripped 7 bases from V and 4 bases from J, with 16 bases between. This CDR3 has 15 residues. The CDR3 region has the DNA TGTGCCAGCAATTCGTGGGGCCGGGCCACCGGGGAGCTGTTTTTT. This codes for CASNSWGRATGELFF.

The chain joins TRBV6-6 to TRBJ2-7; possibly TRBD1 for D (5 bases). Germline V gene lookup returns CDR1 MNHNY and CDR2 SVGAGI (reference sequence). The CDR3 sequence is 14 residues long. V was pared by 6 bases and J by 3 bases, with 15 bases between. The CDR3 bases are TGTGCCAGCAGCTACGAAAGAAGGGGCTACGAGCAGTACTTC. This codes for CASSYERRGYEQYF.

CDR3: CASSLDRAATGELFF. CDR3 coding DNA: TGTGCCAGCAGCTTAGATAGGGCCGCAACCGGGGAGCTGTTTTTT. The chain recombines TRBV7-7 with TRBJ2-2; D not certain. In germline, CDR1 is SSHAT, CDR2 FNYEAQ (reference sequence). CDR3 size: 15 residues. V was cut by 1 base and J by 5 bases, with 11 bases left in between. The variable domain in full, with the rest retrieved from reference TRBV7-7 and TRBJ2-2, is GAGVSQSPRYKVTKRGQDVTLRCDPISSHATLYWYQQALGQGPEFLTYFNYEAQPDKSGLPSDRFSAERPEGSISTLTIQRTEQRDSAMYRCASSLDRAATGELFFGEGSRLTVL.

Concerning this clonotype: One end of the junction fails to match germline, which may point to a read error. This chain links TRBV5-1 with TRBJ1-6, with 7 bases matching TRBD1. This CDR3 has 14 residues. Germline V lookup: CDR1 SGHRS, CDR2 YFSETQ. The DNA of the CDR3 is TGCGCCAGCAGCGCAGGACAGGACTATTCACTCCTCCACTTT. Translation: CASSAGQDYSLLHF.

The chain carries TRBV27 and TRBJ2-3, with D perhaps assigned TRBD1 or TRBD2 (5 bases each). The V and J ends lost 1 base and 1 base respectively, with 12 bases between them. The CDR3 length is 16 residues. Germline lookup yields CDR1 MNHEY and CDR2 SMNVEV (reference sequence). For the CDR3, the DNA is TGTGCCAGCAGTTTATTGGGACCCTCCCGCACAGATACGCAGTATTTT. This encodes CASSLLGPSRTDTQYF.

The rearrangement links TRBV2 to TRBJ2-2; TRBD2 aligns across 10 bases. The trim removed 2 bases at V and 4 bases at J, leaving 4 bases unmatched. CDR1 is SNHLY and CDR2 is FYNNEI in the germline V gene. The CDR3 runs 16 residues. The DNA of the CDR3 is TGTGCCAGCAGTGAATTAGCGGGAGGCCGCACCGGGGAGCTGTTTTTT. Residues: CASSELAGGRTGELFF.

The rearrangement joins TRBV5-4 to TRBJ2-3; TRBD1 agrees at 8 bases. Germline V gene sequence: CDR1 SGHNT, CDR2 YYREEE (reference sequence). This CDR3 comprises 16 residues. J was trimmed by 5 bases and V by 2 bases; bases with no gene match: 10. For the CDR3, the DNA is TGTGCCAGCAGCTTCGGCCGACAGGGGATCCGAGATACGCAGTATTTT. Translation gives CASSFGRQGIRDTQYF.

The rearrangement joins TRBV19 to TRBJ2-2; D is undetermined. The CDR3 has 14 amino acids. CDR1 and CDR2 from the germline V gene are LNHDA and SQIVND (reference sequence). V gave up 3 bases and J gave up 0 bases, with 5 bases separating them. CDR3 bases: TGTGCCAGTAGTATCAATTCGAACACCGGGGAGCTGTTTTTT. Protein sequence: CASSINSNTGELFF.

The V call is TRBV12-3 or TRBV12-4, the J call TRBJ1-4; a weak D match, TRBD1 (6 bases). V shed 6 bases and J shed 5 bases, with 19 bases lying between them. This CDR3 is 16 amino acids long. CDR3 bases: TGTGCCAGCAGCCCCTGGGACAAGCTATTCAATGAAAAACTGTTTTTT. Protein product: CASSPWDKLFNEKLFF.

The rearrangement uses TRBV24-1 and TRBJ2-5, with D possibly matching TRBD1 (5 bases). V lost 4 bases and J 4 bases, leaving 15 bases between the germline ends. The CDR3 runs to 15 residues. Germline assignment: CDR1 KGHDR and CDR2 SFDVKD. The CDR3 loop reads CATSDRRTSAETQYF. The CDR3 coding sequence is TGTGCCACCAGTGACCGTAGGACATCGGCAGAGACCCAGTACTTC.

The sample holds one count of this clonotype. The chain links TRBV4-1 to TRBJ1-4, with no clear D. The CDR3 covers 14 residues. Germline V gene lookup returns CDR1 MGHRA and CDR2 YSYEKL. Trimming took 1 base from V and 4 from J, leaving 7 bases between them. CDR3 in DNA: TGCGCCAGCAGCCAAGGGTCGCATAATGAAAAACTGTTTTTT. Translated: CASSQGSHNEKLFF.

This rearrangement joins TRBV6-6 to TRBJ2-1, with TRBD2 matching 10 bases. This CDR3 is 16 amino acids long. The germline V gene has CDR1 MNHNY and CDR2 SVGAGI (reference sequence). Trimming took 6 bases from V and 4 from J; bases not matched to a gene: 9. CDR3: CASSQKYSGRYNEQFF. The CDR3 coding sequence is TGTGCCAGCAGCCAGAAGTATAGCGGGAGGTACAATGAGCAGTTCTTC.